This TCR beta chain was captured in a study of regulatory T cells in long-lasting Graves disease. Time point in this sample: newly diagnosed GD, antithyroid drugs for less than 3 months. PBMCs provided the RNA from which the TCR library was made. TCR beta libraries were built with iRepertoire HTBI primers and Arm-PCR of CDR3 regions. As processed by the authors: Identification yielded 60 or so TRBV and around 15 TRBJ segments across samples. TCRdb ran MiXCR on the multiplex PCR reads and lists one entry per CDR3 protein. The authors' filters were not applied to this entry. The sample lists 350,000 to 550,000 distinct CDR3 sequences; less than 20% were seen once. This CDR3 has 15 amino acids. Germline lookup yields CDR1 KGHDR and CDR2 SFDVKD. V shed 6 bases, J shed 4 bases, and the junction held 6 bases outside the gene matches. Study-wide points: Newly diagnosed Graves' patients exceeded persistent ones in TCR diversity. Accuracy might have suffered from few samples.

This clonotype was detected only a few times. The antigen remains unidentified. The data were also submitted as part of a second study, on T cells in Graves' hyperthyroidism and ophthalmopathy.

The V call is TRBV24-1, the J call TRBJ2-3; 10 nucleotides align to TRBD1. This TCR was recovered from a woman in her late teens or twenties with Graves disease. Sequenced material: peripheral blood mononuclear cells (PBMCs), taken at new diagnosis, from a patient treated with antithyroid drugs. The CDR3 protein is CATSKGQGGPDTQYF. CDR3 sequence (DNA): TGTGCCACCAGTAAAGGACAGGGGGGCCCAGATACGCAGTATTTT.